Listed here is a single TCR beta chain. Losses at the gene ends were 0 bases for V and 2 bases for J; bases not matched to a gene: 7. Germline CDR1 and CDR2: MGHRA and YSYEKL. The CDR3 length is 16 residues. These data originate in a study of blood T cell repertoires in COVID-19. Here immunoSEQ multiplex PCR was the method, and the copy in TCRdb shows in-frame clones only, minus some. Of hundreds of thousands of clones in the sample, approximately 90% are singletons; the top ten hold approximately 1%. This chain links TRBV4-1 with TRBJ2-7; TRBD2 matches at 7 bases. This receptor was identified in a man between 18 and 29 years old who had recovered from COVID-19. Sequenced: PBMCs or T cells enriched from blood (not recorded which). The CDR3 DNA reads TGCGCCAGCAGCCAAGAGGGGGGGGGACCCCCCTACGAGCAGTACTTC. Translation: CASSQEGGGPPYEQYF.